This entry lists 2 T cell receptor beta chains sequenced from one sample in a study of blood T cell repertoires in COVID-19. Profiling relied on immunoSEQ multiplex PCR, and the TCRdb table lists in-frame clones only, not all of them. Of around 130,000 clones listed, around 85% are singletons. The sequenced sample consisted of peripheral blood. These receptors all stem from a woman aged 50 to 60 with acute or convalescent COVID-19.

In nucleotides, the CDR3 is TGCAGCGTTGCCGAAGGACAGACAGATACGCAGTATTTT. Protein: CSVAEGQTDTQYF. This chain connects TRBV29-1 to TRBJ2-3; the D gene is possibly TRBD1 (6 bases). The CDR3 is made up of 13 amino acids. Trimming removed 4 bases at V and 3 bases at J, with 11 bases between. Germline V CDR1 and CDR2: SQVTM, ANQGSEA.

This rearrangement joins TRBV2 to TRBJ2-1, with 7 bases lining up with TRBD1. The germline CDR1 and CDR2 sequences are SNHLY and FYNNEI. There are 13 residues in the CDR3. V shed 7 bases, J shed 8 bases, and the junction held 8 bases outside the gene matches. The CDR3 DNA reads TGTGCCAGCAAGGCTCGACAGGGCCATGAGCAGTTCTTC. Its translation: CASKARQGHEQFF.